This TCR beta chain derives from a study of cytomegalovirus exposure and HLA in healthy donors. The CDR3 has 13 amino acids. V was clipped by 0 bases and J by 4 bases, with 6 bases between them. CDR1 LGHNA and CDR2 YSLEER come from the germline V gene. Study conclusions and caveats: Researchers counted 164 TCR beta chains as cytomegalovirus-associated. A previous analysis found most TCR beta V segments productive roughly 90% or roughly 30% of the time.

In the case of this clone: Its specificity is unknown.

PCR used 60 Vbeta primers and 13 Jbeta primers. Generated by immunoSEQ multiplex PCR, the TCRdb table keeps only in-frame clones and is missing some. The sample records 55,000 to 70,000 clones, approximately 74% being singletons. This clonotype was sampled from a man aged 40-49 years in good health and CMV-seropositive. The J gene is TRBJ1-2, the V gene TRBV4-3, with D possibly matching TRBD1 (5 bases). The sample taken for sequencing was PBMCs. CDR3 DNA sequence: TGCGCCAGCAGCCAAGATAGGGGCTATGGCTACACCTTC. Protein sequence: CASSQDRGYGYTF.